This TCR beta chain emerged from a study of Tregs in tolerant kidney transplant recipients. Here immunoSEQ multiplex PCR was the method, and the copy in TCRdb shows in-frame clones only, minus some. The sample has some 100,000 clones, roughly nine tenths seen once. V lost 2 bases to trimming and J lost 2 bases, with 9 bases between them. From germline, CDR1 is SGHRS and CDR2 YFSETQ. The CDR3 covers 14 residues. The sample comprised CD4+ T cells from blood. This chain connects TRBV5-1 to TRBJ2-3; D gene unclear. This clonotype was obtained from a human donor in good health. The CDR3 DNA follows: TGCGCCAGCAGCTTATCGGTTCCCACAGATACGCAGTATTTT. Encoded protein: CASSLSVPTDTQYF.